A selection of T cell receptor beta chains follows, all from one sample in a study of blood T cells in healthy people across ages. TCRdb processed the 5' RACE reads anew with MiXCR; each CDR3 protein has one entry. The sample includes roughly 730,000 distinct CDR3 sequences, about 61% of them seen just once. Sequencing was carried out using blood. These receptor sequences come from a man aged 35-49 years in good health. The conserved cysteine and the conserved F or W are not part of the CDR3 here. Fields, in order: J gene, D gene, V gene, CDR3 protein. The D gene is left open where the match is weak.

>TRBJ2-7|-|TRBV5-1
ASLIPNRDVDEQY
>TRBJ2-4|-|TRBV7-2
ASSLGLETGNALAKNIQY
>TRBJ2-2|-|TRBV6-1
ASRSGMNTGELF
>-|-|TRBV7-9
ASSRQGLEETQY
>TRBJ2-7|-|TRBV7-9
ASSSIPYEQY
>TRBJ2-3|-|TRBV29-1
SVYRANTDTQY
>TRBJ2-5|-|TRBV5-6
ASSPRREGQY
>TRBJ1-4|-|TRBV7-9
ASRVSGRGNEKLF
>TRBJ1-2|-|TRBV20-1
SAVSPKGYT
>TRBJ2-2|-|TRBV7-2
ASSWALVSNTGELF
>TRBJ2-1|-|TRBV28
ASSFQRNEQF
>TRBJ1-4|-|TRBV6-5
ASRHPANEKLF
>TRBJ1-2|-|TRBV5-4
ASRGGPLDRYGYT
>TRBJ2-3|-|TRBV27
ASSLPTGQGPTDTQY
>TRBJ2-1|-|TRBV12-3/TRBV12-4
ASNFQELGHNEQF
>TRBJ2-1|-|TRBV7-9
ASSLVTAGHFNEQF
>TRBJ1-6|-|TRBV27
ASSSLQAGYNSPLH
>TRBJ1-4|TRBD1|TRBV12-3/TRBV12-4
ASSFRDSNEKLF
>TRBJ2-7|-|TRBV12-3/TRBV12-4
ASSFYQGSYEQY
>TRBJ2-1|TRBD2|TRBV3-1
ASSQAASGGGGKTQF
>TRBJ1-2|-|TRBV10-3
AISGGQGGGYT
>TRBJ1-1|-|TRBV5-1
ASSYGGKVEEAF
>TRBJ1-2|-|TRBV5-1
ASRTSGVNYGYT
>TRBJ2-7|TRBD2|TRBV28
ASSPIGGGPHEQY
>TRBJ2-5|-|TRBV6-2/TRBV6-3
ASTPWVGETQY
>TRBJ2-7|-|TRBV4-3
ASSQEQSFGEQY
>TRBJ2-2|-|TRBV7-2
ASSLAGGWGTGELF
>TRBJ2-1|-|TRBV29-1
SVGADFSYNEQF
>TRBJ2-3|TRBD2|TRBV4-2
ASSPTSLAGRPSTDTQY
>-|-|TRBV27
ASSLLYRQSTYEQY
>-|-|TRBV29-1
SVEAGGRETQY
>TRBJ2-1|-|TRBV12-3/TRBV12-4
ASNLQGLQRYEQF
>TRBJ2-1|TRBD2|TRBV6-6
ASATSGSVYEQF
>TRBJ2-4|-|TRBV29-1
SGKGGGDIQY
>TRBJ1-4|-|TRBV6-1
ASSEAPGRGEKLF
>TRBJ2-3|TRBD1|TRBV12-3/TRBV12-4
ASSLSRDRGLQNADTQY
>TRBJ2-3|-|TRBV18
ASSPTGSGDTQY
>TRBJ2-7|-|TRBV5-1
ASSLSSLGRPYEQY